This is a list of T cell receptor beta chains from one sample in a study of T cell changes during pregnancy in multiple sclerosis. Repertoires were generated with immunoSEQ multiplex PCR, while TCRdb's copy carries only in-frame clones and drops some. The data contain around 71,000 clones, about 90% of them singletons. The sample was peripheral blood, taken after pregnancy. These TCRs come from a female donor with multiple sclerosis, enrolled in a pregnancy study. The CDR3 runs from the conserved cysteine through the conserved F or W. The order of the fields is clone size, D gene, V gene, J gene, CDR3 DNA, CDR3 protein. D genes are given only for firm matches. Size is omitted from some rows. Given values are once, few, many or a class for expanded clones.

size: once
D: TRBD1
V: TRBV7-3
J: TRBJ2-3
DNA: TGTGCCAGCAGCGAACAGGGACAGGGTGAGCAGTATTTT
CDR3: CASSEQGQGEQYF

size: -
D: -
V: TRBV7-2
J: TRBJ2-7
DNA: TGTGCCTCATCGCCCCGAGGCGGAAGCTACGAGCAGTACTTC
CDR3: CASSPRGGSYEQYF

size: -
D: TRBD2
V: TRBV19
J: TRBJ2-2
DNA: TGTGCCAGTAGTACTCTACTAGCGGGACGGAACACCGGGGAGCTGTTTTTT
CDR3: CASSTLLAGRNTGELFF

size: -
D: TRBD2
V: TRBV5-1
J: TRBJ2-3
DNA: TGCGCCAGCAGCTCCCCTTTTACTAGCGGGAGATTTACAGATACGCAGTATTTT
CDR3: CASSSPFTSGRFTDTQYF

size: -
D: TRBD1
V: TRBV28
J: TRBJ2-6
DNA: TGTGCCAGCAGCACCGGGACAGGGGGCTCTGTGGGGGCCAACGTCCTGACTTTC
CDR3: CASSTGTGGSVGANVLTF

size: once
D: -
V: TRBV7-9
J: TRBJ2-2
DNA: TGTGCCAGCAGCTTTTCTAGCGTGAACACCGGGGAGCTGTTTTTT
CDR3: CASSFSSVNTGELFF

size: -
D: -
V: TRBV5-6
J: TRBJ2-1
DNA: TGTGCCAGCAGCTTCGGACTGCTCTACAATGAGCAGTTCTTC
CDR3: CASSFGLLYNEQFF

size: -
D: -
V: TRBV1
J: TRBJ2-2
DNA: TGCACCAGCAGCCCGAAAGGGGGACTAGCGGGAGGGATAGCCGGGGAGCTGTTTTTT
CDR3: CTSSPKGGLAGGIAGELFF

size: -
D: TRBD1
V: TRBV7-6
J: TRBJ2-6
DNA: TGTGCCAGCAGCTCGGGACAGGGTTCGGGGGCCAACGTCCTGACTTTC
CDR3: CASSSGQGSGANVLTF

size: -
D: TRBD1
V: TRBV18
J: TRBJ2-7
DNA: TGTGCCAGCTCACCACTACCAGGACAGGGAAGGGGCGAGCAGTACTTC
CDR3: CASSPLPGQGRGEQYF

size: -
D: -
V: TRBV6-5
J: TRBJ2-7
DNA: TGTGCCAGCAGTTCTGGGCTGAAGCTCCACGAGCAGTACTTC
CDR3: CASSSGLKLHEQYF

size: once
D: TRBD2
V: TRBV30
J: TRBJ2-1
DNA: TGTGCCTGGAGGACCGGGACTAGCGCCTACAATGAGCAGTTCTTC
CDR3: CAWRTGTSAYNEQFF